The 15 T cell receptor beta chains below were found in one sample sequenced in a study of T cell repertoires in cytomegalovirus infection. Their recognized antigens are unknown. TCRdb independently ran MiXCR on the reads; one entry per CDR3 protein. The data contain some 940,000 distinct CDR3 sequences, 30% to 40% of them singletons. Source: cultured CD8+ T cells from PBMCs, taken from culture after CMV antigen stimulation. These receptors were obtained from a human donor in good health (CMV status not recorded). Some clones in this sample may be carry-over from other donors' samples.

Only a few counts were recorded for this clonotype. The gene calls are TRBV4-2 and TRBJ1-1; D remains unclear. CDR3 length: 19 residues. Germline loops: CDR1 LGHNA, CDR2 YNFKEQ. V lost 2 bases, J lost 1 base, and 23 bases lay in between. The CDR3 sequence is CASSQTLTPHGMANTEAFF. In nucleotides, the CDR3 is TGTGCCAGCAGCCAAACTTTGACCCCCCACGGGATGGCGAACACTGAAGCTTTCTTT.

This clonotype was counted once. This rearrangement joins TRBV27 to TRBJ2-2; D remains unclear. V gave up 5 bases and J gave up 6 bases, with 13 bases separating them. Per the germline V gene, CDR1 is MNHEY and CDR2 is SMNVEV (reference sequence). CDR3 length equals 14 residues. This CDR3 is CASSPRQIPGELFF. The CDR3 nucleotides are TGTGCCAGCAGTCCCCGTCAAATCCCCGGGGAGCTGTTTTTT.

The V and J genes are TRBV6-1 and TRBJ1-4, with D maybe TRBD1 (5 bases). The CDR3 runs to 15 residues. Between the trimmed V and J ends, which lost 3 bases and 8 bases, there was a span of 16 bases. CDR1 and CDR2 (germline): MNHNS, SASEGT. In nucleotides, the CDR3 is TGTGCCAGCAGTGAGTTGACCCCAGGGTACGAAAAACTGTTTTTT. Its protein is CASSELTPGYEKLFF.

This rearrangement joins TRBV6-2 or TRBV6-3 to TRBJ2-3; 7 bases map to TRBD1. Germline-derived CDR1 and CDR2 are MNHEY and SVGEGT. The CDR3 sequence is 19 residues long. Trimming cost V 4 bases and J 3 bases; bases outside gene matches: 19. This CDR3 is CASSFSRVDRVRQTDTQYF. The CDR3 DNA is TGTGCCAGCAGTTTCTCGAGAGTCGACAGGGTCCGGCAGACAGATACGCAGTATTTT.

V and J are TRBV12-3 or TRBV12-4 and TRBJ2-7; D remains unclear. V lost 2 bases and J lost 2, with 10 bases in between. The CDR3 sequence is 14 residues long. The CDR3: CASSLRWNAYEQYF. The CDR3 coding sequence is TGTGCCAGCAGTTTAAGGTGGAATGCCTACGAGCAGTACTTC.

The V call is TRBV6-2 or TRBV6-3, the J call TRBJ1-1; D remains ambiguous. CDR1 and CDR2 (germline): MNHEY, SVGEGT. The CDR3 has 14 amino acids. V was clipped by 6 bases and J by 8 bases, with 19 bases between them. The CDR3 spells CASRPERRQAEAFF. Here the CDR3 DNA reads TGTGCCAGCAGACCCGAGAGAAGGCAAGCCGAAGCTTTCTTT.

In DNA form, the CDR3 reads TGTGCCAGCAGTTTCTCCGGGACGGGGGTCTACGAGCAGTACTTC. This encodes CASSFSGTGVYEQYF. This chain uses TRBV27 with TRBJ2-7, with TRBD2 as a possible D gene (6 bases). Between the trimmed V and J ends, which lost 3 bases and 3 bases, there was a span of 15 bases. Germline CDR1 and CDR2: MNHEY and SMNVEV (reference sequence). The CDR3 is 15 residues long.

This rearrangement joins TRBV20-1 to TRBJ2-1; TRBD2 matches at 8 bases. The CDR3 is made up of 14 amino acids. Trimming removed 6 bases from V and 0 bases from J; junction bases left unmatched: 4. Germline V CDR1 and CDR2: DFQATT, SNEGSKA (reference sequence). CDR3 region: CSASGGISYNEQFF. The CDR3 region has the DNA TGCAGTGCCAGCGGGGGAATCTCCTACAATGAGCAGTTCTTC.

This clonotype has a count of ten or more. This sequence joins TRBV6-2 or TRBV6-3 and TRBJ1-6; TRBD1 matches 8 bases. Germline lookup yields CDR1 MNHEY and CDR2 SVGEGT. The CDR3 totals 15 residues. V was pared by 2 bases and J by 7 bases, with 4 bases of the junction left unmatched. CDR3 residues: CASSYIRQGNSPLHF. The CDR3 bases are TGTGCCAGCAGTTACATCCGACAGGGGAATTCACCCCTCCACTTT.

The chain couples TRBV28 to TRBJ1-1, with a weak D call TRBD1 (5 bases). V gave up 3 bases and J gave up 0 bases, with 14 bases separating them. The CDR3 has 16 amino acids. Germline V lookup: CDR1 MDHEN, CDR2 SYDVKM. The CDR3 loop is CASSFSTLQVNTEAFF. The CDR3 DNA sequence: TGTGCCAGCAGTTTTTCCACCTTACAGGTGAACACTGAAGCTTTCTTT. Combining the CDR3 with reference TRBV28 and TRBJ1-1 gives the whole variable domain DVKVTQSSRYLVKRTGEKVFLECVQDMDHENMFWYRQDPGLGLRLIYFSYDVKMKEKGDIPEGYSVSREKKERFSLILESASTNQTSMYLCASSFSTLQVNTEAFFGQGTRLTVV.

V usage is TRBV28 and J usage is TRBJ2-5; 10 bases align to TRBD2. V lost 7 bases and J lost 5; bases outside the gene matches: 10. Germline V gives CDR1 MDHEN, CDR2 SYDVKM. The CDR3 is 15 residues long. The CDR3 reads CASTTELAGWETQYF. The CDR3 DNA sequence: TGTGCCAGCACCACCGAACTAGCGGGGTGGGAGACCCAGTACTTC.

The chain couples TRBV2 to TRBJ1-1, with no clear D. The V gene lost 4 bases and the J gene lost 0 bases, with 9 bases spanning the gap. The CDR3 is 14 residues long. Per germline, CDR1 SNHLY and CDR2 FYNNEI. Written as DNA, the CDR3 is TGTGCCAGCAGTGGGTTCTACATGAACACTGAAGCTTTCTTT. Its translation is CASSGFYMNTEAFF.

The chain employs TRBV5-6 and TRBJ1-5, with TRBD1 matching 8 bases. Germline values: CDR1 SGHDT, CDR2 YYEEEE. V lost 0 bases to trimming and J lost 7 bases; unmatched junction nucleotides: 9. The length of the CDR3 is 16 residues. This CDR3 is CASSLGVTGVDQPQHF. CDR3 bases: TGTGCCAGCAGCTTGGGGGTGACAGGGGTGGACCAGCCCCAGCATTTT.

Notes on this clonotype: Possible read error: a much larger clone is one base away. The CDR3 region has the DNA TGTGCCAACAGTTTATTTGGCTTGACAGGCGATGTTGGGTACACCTTC. The encoded protein is CANSLFGLTGDVGYTF. This sequence joins TRBV12-3 or TRBV12-4 and TRBJ1-2; perhaps TRBD1 as D (6 bases). The CDR3 length is 16 residues.

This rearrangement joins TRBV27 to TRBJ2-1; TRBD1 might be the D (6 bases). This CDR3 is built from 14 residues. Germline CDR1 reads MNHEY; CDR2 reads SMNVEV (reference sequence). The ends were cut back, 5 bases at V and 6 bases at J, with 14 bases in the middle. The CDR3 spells CASSRDTFLNEQFF. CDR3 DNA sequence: TGTGCCAGCAGTCGGGACACATTCCTCAATGAGCAGTTCTTC.